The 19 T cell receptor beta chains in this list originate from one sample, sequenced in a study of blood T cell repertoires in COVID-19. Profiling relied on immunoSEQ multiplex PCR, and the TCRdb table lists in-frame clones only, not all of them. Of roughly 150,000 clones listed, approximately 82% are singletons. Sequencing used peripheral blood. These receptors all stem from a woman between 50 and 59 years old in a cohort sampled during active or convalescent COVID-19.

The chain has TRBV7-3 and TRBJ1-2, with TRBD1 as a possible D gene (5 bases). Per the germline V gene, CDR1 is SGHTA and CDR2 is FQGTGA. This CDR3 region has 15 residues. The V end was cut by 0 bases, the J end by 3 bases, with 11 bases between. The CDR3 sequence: CASSLTAGADYGYTF. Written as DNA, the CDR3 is TGTGCCAGCAGCTTAACTGCTGGGGCAGACTATGGCTACACCTTC. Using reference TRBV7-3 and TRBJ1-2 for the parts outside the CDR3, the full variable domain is GAGVSQTPSNKVTEKGKYVELRCDPISGHTALYWYRQSLGQGPEFLIYFQGTGAADDSGLPNDRFFAVRPEGSVSTLKIQRTERGDSAVYLCASSLTAGADYGYTFGSGTRLTVV.

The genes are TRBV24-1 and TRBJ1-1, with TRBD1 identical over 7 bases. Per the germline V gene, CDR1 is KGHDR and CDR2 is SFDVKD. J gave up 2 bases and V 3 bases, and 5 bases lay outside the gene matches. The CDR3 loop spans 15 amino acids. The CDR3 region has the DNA TGTGCCACCAGTGATCACACAGGGGCCAACACTGAAGCTTTCTTT. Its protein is CATSDHTGANTEAFF.

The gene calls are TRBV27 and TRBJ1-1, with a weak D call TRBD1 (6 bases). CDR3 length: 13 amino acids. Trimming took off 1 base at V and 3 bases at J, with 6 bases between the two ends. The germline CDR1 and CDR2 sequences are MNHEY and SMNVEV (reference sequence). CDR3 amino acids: CASSLYRDTEAFF. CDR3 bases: TGTGCCAGCAGTTTATACAGGGACACTGAAGCTTTCTTT.

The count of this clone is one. As DNA, the CDR3 is TGTGCCAGCAGCTTAGCTCGCGAGCAGTACTTC. Translated, it gives CASSLAREQYF. This chain links TRBV7-2 with TRBJ2-7; D not certain. The CDR3 covers 11 residues. The V end lost 0 bases, the J end lost 6 bases, and 3 bases lay between the germline ends. The germline gives CDR1 SGHTA, CDR2 FQGNSA.

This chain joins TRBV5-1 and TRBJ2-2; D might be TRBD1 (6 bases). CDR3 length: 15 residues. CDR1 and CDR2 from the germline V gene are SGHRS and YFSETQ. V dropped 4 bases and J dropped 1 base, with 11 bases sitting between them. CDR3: CASSKGHRNTGELFF. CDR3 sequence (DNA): TGCGCCAGCAGCAAGGGACACAGGAACACCGGGGAGCTGTTTTTT. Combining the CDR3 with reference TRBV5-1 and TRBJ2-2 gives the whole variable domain KAGVTQTPRYLIKTRGQQVTLSCSPISGHRSVSWYQQTPGQGLQFLFEYFSETQRNKGNFPGRFSGRQFSNSRSEMNVSTLELGDSALYLCASSKGHRNTGELFFGEGSRLTVL.

CDR3 nucleotide sequence: TGTGCCAGCAGTTTAAGTCAGGGGACCTCCTTGGTCGGCTACACCTTC. Translation: CASSLSQGTSLVGYTF. This chain uses TRBV27 with TRBJ1-2, with TRBD1 as a possible D gene (6 bases). The CDR3 length is 16 residues. CDR1 is MNHEY and CDR2 is SMNVEV in the germline V gene (reference sequence). V dropped 2 bases and J dropped 8 bases, with 21 bases sitting between them.

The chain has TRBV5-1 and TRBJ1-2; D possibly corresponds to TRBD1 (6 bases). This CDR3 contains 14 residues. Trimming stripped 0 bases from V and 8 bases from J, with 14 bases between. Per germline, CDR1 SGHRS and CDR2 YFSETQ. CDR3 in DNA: TGCGCCAGCAGCTTGGGACCAGGGGTCGGAGGCTACACCTTC. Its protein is CASSLGPGVGGYTF.

For the CDR3, the DNA is TGTGCCAGCAGCCAAGATCAGAACAGGGGGACAAACACCATATATTTT. Residues: CASSQDQNRGTNTIYF. The rearrangement joins TRBV4-2 to TRBJ1-3, with 8 nucleotides matching TRBD1. Germline CDR1 is LGHNA and CDR2 is YNFKEQ. This CDR3 region has 16 residues. J lost 6 bases, V lost 0 bases, and 7 bases had no gene match.

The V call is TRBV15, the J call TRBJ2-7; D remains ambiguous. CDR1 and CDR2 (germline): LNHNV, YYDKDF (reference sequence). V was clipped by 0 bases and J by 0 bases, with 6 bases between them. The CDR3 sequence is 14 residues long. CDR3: CATSREMASYEQYF. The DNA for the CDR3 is TGTGCCACCAGCAGAGAGATGGCCTCCTACGAGCAGTACTTC.

As DNA, the CDR3 is TGCGCCAGCAAAGTTACCCAGGGGGCGGCTGAAGCTTTCTTT. It yields the protein CASKVTQGAAEAFF. The rearrangement joins TRBV5-1 to TRBJ1-1; 8 bases align to TRBD1. The V gene end was trimmed by 6 bases and the J gene end by 6 bases; junction bases not matched to a gene: 10. Germline values: CDR1 SGHRS, CDR2 YFSETQ. The CDR3 runs 14 residues.

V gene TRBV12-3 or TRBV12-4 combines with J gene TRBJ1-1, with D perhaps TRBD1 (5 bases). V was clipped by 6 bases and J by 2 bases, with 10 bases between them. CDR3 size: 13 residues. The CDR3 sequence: CASRETANTEAFF. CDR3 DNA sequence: TGTGCCAGCAGAGAGACAGCTAACACTGAAGCTTTCTTT.

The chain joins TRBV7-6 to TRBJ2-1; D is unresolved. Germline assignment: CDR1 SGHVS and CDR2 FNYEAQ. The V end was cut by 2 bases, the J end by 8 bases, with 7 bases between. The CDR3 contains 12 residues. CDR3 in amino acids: CASSLSRDEQFF. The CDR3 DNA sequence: TGTGCCAGCAGCTTATCACGGGATGAGCAGTTCTTC.

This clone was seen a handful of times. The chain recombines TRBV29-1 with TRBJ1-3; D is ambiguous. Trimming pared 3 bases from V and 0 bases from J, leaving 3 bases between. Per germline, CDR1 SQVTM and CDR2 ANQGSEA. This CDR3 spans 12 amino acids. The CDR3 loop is CSVDLSGNTIYF. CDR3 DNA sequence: TGCAGCGTTGATCTCTCTGGAAACACCATATATTTT.

DNA of the CDR3: TGCGCCAGCAGCCTTAGCGGGGGGGCCGGAAATGAGCAGTTCTTC. Protein sequence: CASSLSGGAGNEQFF. This chain uses TRBV5-1 with TRBJ2-1; 11 nucleotides align to TRBD2. This CDR3 has 15 residues. J was trimmed by 7 bases and V by 4 bases; bases with no gene match: 7. Germline V gene lookup returns CDR1 SGHRS and CDR2 YFSETQ.

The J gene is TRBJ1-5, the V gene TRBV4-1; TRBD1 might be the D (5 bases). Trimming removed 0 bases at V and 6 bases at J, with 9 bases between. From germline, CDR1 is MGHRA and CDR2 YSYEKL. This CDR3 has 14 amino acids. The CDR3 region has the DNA TGCGCCAGCAGCCAAGATCTTACAGGTCAGCCCCAGCATTTT. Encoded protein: CASSQDLTGQPQHF.

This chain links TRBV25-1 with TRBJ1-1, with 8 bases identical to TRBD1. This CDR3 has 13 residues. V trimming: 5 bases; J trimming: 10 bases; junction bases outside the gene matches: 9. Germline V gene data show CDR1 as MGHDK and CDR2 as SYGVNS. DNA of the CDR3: TGTGCCAGCAGTCCAGAGGTCACAGGGGGAGCTTTCTTT. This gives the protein CASSPEVTGGAFF.

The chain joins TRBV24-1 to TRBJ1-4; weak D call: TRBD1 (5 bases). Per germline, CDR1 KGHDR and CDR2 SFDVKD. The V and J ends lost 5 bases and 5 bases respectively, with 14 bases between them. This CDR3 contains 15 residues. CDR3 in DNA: TGTGCCACCAGTGCGGGGGGGGGTCTCAATGAAAAACTGTTTTTT. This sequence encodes CATSAGGGLNEKLFF.

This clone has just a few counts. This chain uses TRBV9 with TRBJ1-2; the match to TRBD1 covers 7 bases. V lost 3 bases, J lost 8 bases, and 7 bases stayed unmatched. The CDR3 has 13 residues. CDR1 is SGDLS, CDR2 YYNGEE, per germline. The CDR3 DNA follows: TGTGCCAGCAGCGAGGGACACAGGGGAGGCTACACCTTC. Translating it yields CASSEGHRGGYTF.

The CDR3 region is CAWSVQGLEPQHF. DNA of the CDR3: TGTGCCTGGAGTGTTCAGGGTCTGGAGCCCCAGCATTTT. V and J are TRBV30 and TRBJ1-5, with D possibly TRBD1 on 5 matching bases. The V gene lost 0 bases and the J gene lost 8 bases, with 11 bases spanning the gap. The CDR3 is made up of 13 amino acids. Germline V lookup: CDR1 GTSNPN, CDR2 SVGIG (reference sequence).